These T cell receptor beta chains were read from a single sample in a study of shared clonotypes between healthy human individuals. Using immunoSEQ multiplex PCR, the repertoire was profiled, and TCRdb retains in-frame clones only, with some absent. The table includes 2 million to 3 million clones, over 85% detected once. The sequenced sample was naive CD4+ T cells from PBMCs. The receptors come from a man in his late teens or twenties in good health. Some clones in this sample may be carry-over from other donors' samples. Both conserved end residues are part of each CDR3. Fields, in order: clone size, J gene, D gene, V gene, CDR3 DNA, CDR3 protein. A D gene is named only where the DNA matches it firmly. Clone size, where shown, is once, few, many, or a class for clones that have expanded.

-,TRBJ1-5,TRBD1,TRBV2,TGTGCCAGCAGTGCACAGGGGGCAAGCAATCAGCCCCAGCATTTT,CASSAQGASNQPQHF
-,TRBJ2-5,-,TRBV28,TGTGCCAGCAGTCACAGGGTCAGGCGGGTCGAGACCCAGTACTTC,CASSHRVRRVETQYF
-,TRBJ2-1,-,TRBV18,TGTGCCAGCTCACCACGTAGGTCAAGCAACCTCGACTCCTACAATGAGCAGTTCTTC,CASSPRRSSNLDSYNEQFF
-,TRBJ1-3,-,TRBV18,TGTGCCAGCTCACCAAGGAAGGTGGAAGTCTCTGGAAACACCATATATTTT,CASSPRKVEVSGNTIYF
-,TRBJ1-5,-,TRBV15,TGTGCCACCAGCTCCGTGGGGGGGCTCAATCAGCCCCAGCATTTT,CATSSVGGLNQPQHF
-,TRBJ2-1,TRBD1,TRBV5-1,TGCGCCAGCAGCCCTCCCGGGACAGGGGGTAATGAGCAGTTCTTC,CASSPPGTGGNEQFF
-,TRBJ1-4,-,TRBV7-9,TGTGCCAGCAGCTTAGTGGGAGAAAAACTGTTTTTT,CASSLVGEKLFF
-,TRBJ2-1,TRBD2,TRBV7-3,TGTGCCAGCAGCATTAGCGGGGGTGCCTACAATGAGCAGTTCTTC,CASSISGGAYNEQFF
-,TRBJ1-2,-,TRBV15,TGTGCCACCAGCAGCTCTCAGGGGAGCGGCTACACCTTC,CATSSSQGSGYTF
few,TRBJ1-2,-,TRBV6-1,TGTGCCAGCAGTGATTGGTCGGGGAACTATGGCTACACCTTC,CASSDWSGNYGYTF
-,TRBJ1-2,-,TRBV7-2,TGTGCCAGCAGCTTATATGTCACGGGTAGCTATGGCTACACCTTC,CASSLYVTGSYGYTF
-,TRBJ2-5,TRBD1,TRBV15,TGTGCCACCAGCACCAGACAGGGGGCGACGATGTACCAGTACTTC,CATSTRQGATMYQYF
-,TRBJ1-2,-,TRBV15,TGTGCCACCAGTTCGGGATCCAACTATGGCTACACCTTC,CATSSGSNYGYTF
-,TRBJ1-1,-,TRBV29-1,TGCAGCGTGGTTGACTCCCCAGGGAGGAACACTGAAGCTTTCTTT,CSVVDSPGRNTEAFF
-,TRBJ2-5,-,TRBV5-5,TGTGCCAGCAGCTTGGTTACGGCCCAAGAGACCCAGTACTTC,CASSLVTAQETQYF
-,TRBJ1-6,TRBD1,TRBV4-1,TGCGCCAGCAGCCAGTTACAGGGGGCAAATTCACCCCTCCACTTT,CASSQLQGANSPLHF
once,TRBJ2-7,TRBD2,TRBV15,TGTGCCACCAGCAGAGCAGGGACTACCTCCTACGAGCAGTACTTC,CATSRAGTTSYEQYF
-,TRBJ1-4,-,TRBV5-1,TGCGCCAGCAGCCGGCTGGGGGGGCGAGGTGAAGAAAAACTGTTTTTT,CASSRLGGRGEEKLFF
-,TRBJ2-7,TRBD1,TRBV6-5,TGTGCCAGCAGTTGGGGACAGAAGCCTCTCTACGAGCAGTACTTC,CASSWGQKPLYEQYF
-,TRBJ2-7,-,TRBV14,TGTGCCAGCAGCCCCCTTCGACCACACGAGCAGTACTTC,CASSPLRPHEQYF
once,TRBJ2-1,-,TRBV11-2,TGTGCCAGCAGCTTAATCGCTCCCTACAATGAGCAGTTCTTC,CASSLIAPYNEQFF
-,TRBJ1-2,-,TRBV10-3,TGTGCCATCAGTGAGTCCGGGGGCCATGGCTACACCTTC,CAISESGGHGYTF
-,TRBJ1-2,TRBD1,TRBV28,TGTGCCAGCAGTCAGACAGGGCCTCGGAGCTATGGCTACACCTTC,CASSQTGPRSYGYTF
-,TRBJ2-1,-,TRBV28,TGTGCCAGCAGTTTTCCCCTACAGGGAAGGACGCCCTACAATGAGCAGTTCTTC,CASSFPLQGRTPYNEQFF
-,TRBJ2-7,TRBD2,TRBV7-2,TGTGCCAGCAGCTTAAGACTAGCGGGAGGCGAGCAGTACTTC,CASSLRLAGGEQYF
-,TRBJ2-6,-,TRBV30,TGTGCCTGGAGCACTCGGCGGGTTTCCTCTGGGGCCAACGTCCTGACTTTC,CAWSTRRVSSGANVLTF
-,TRBJ2-7,TRBD2,TRBV5-1,TGCGCCAGCACCTTGACTAGCGGGAGCGGCGAGCAGTACTTC,CASTLTSGSGEQYF
-,TRBJ1-2,TRBD1,TRBV2,TGTGCCAGCCGCTTGGGGACAGCATTCGGCTACACCTTC,CASRLGTAFGYTF
-,TRBJ1-4,-,TRBV11-2,TGTGCCAGCAGCCCCCAAAGGGGGTTTAATGAAAAACTGTTTTTT,CASSPQRGFNEKLFF
-,TRBJ2-3,-,TRBV7-7,TGTGCCAGCAGCTACGGACTGAAAGATACGCAGTATTTT,CASSYGLKDTQYF
-,TRBJ2-7,TRBD1,TRBV7-2,TGTGCCAGCAGCCCGAGGACAGGGAGCTCCTACGAGCAGTACTTC,CASSPRTGSSYEQYF
-,TRBJ2-1,-,TRBV7-9,TGTGCCAGCAGCTTGAGTACCGCCTACAATGAGCAGTTCTTC,CASSLSTAYNEQFF
-,TRBJ2-3,-,TRBV5-1,TGCGCCAGCAGCATTTTCGGGACTTCAAACCCTAGCACAGATACGCAGTATTTT,CASSIFGTSNPSTDTQYF
once,TRBJ2-6,-,TRBV9,TGTGCCAGCACTATGTCAGGGTCTGGGGCCAACGTCCTGACTTTC,CASTMSGSGANVLTF
-,TRBJ2-7,TRBD2,TRBV19,TGTGCCAGTAGTATCGGGAGCGGGAGTTACGAGCAGTACTTC,CASSIGSGSYEQYF
-,TRBJ1-1,-,TRBV5-1,TGCGCCAGCAGCTTGGGCGGGACCCCACAAGCTTTCTTT,CASSLGGTPQAFF
-,TRBJ1-5,-,TRBV28,TGTGCCAGCAGTTCTGCAGTCCAGCCCCAGCATTTT,CASSSAVQPQHF
-,TRBJ2-5,TRBD2,TRBV28,TGTGCCAGCAGTCCCCCTCGACTAGCGGGAGCAGAGACCCAGTACTTC,CASSPPRLAGAETQYF
-,TRBJ1-2,TRBD1,TRBV5-1,TGCGCCAGCAGCTTAGGGGGCCAATTAAACTATGGCTACACCTTC,CASSLGGQLNYGYTF
-,TRBJ2-1,-,TRBV1,TGCACCAGCAGCCAAGATGCGAGGAGGGCCCGATACAATGAGCAGTTCTTC,CTSSQDARRARYNEQFF
-,TRBJ1-2,TRBD1,TRBV6-4,TGTGCCAGCAGTCCACAGGGGAATGGTGGCTACACCTTC,CASSPQGNGGYTF
-,TRBJ2-3,TRBD2,TRBV4-2,TGTGCCAGCAGCCAAGATCCGGGAGGGCGCACAGATACGCAGTATTTT,CASSQDPGGRTDTQYF
-,TRBJ1-2,-,TRBV4-3,TGCGCCAGCAGCCAAGAGGCAGGGGAAGACGGCTACACCTTC,CASSQEAGEDGYTF
few,TRBJ1-4,-,TRBV5-1,TGCGCCAGCAGCTTCCAGGGGCCATCCGGTGGTGAAAAACTGTTTTTT,CASSFQGPSGGEKLFF